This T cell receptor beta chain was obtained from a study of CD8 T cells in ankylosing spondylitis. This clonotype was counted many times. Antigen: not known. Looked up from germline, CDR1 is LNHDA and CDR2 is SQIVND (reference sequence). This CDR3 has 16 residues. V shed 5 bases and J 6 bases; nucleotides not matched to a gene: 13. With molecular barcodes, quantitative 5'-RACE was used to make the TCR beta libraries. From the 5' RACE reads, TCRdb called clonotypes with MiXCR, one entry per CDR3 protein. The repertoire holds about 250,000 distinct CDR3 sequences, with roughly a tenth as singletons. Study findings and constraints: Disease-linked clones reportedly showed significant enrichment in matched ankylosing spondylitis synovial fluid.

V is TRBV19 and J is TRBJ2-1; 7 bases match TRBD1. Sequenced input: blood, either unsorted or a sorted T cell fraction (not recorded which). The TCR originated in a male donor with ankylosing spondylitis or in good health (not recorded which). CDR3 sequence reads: CASSSPGGSRGNEQFF. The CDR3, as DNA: TGTGCCAGTAGTTCTCCAGGGGGATCGAGGGGCAATGAGCAGTTCTTC.